Listed below are T cell receptor beta chains from one sample, sequenced in a study of shared clonotypes between healthy human individuals. Libraries were prepared by immunoSEQ multiplex PCR; TCRdb keeps only in-frame clonotypes and omits some of them. The table shows 750,000 to 1,000,000 clones, with 80% to 95% occurring only once. Input material: naive CD8+ T cells sorted from blood. These receptors were obtained from a man aged 25 to 45 in good health. Both conserved end residues are part of each CDR3. A D gene is named only where the DNA matches it firmly. Clone size appears in some rows only: once, few, many, or a class for an expanded clone.

-	-	TRBV15	TRBJ1-1	TGTGCCACCAGCAGAGTTTCGGTGAACACTGAAGCTTTCTTT	CATSRVSVNTEAFF
-	TRBD2	TRBV27	TRBJ2-1	TGTGCCAGCAGTTTATTTCTAGCGGGAGGGCCCGATGAGCAGTTCTTC	CASSLFLAGGPDEQFF
-	-	TRBV6-1	TRBJ2-5	TGTGCCAGCAGAGCCCAAGAGACCCAGTACTTC	CASRAQETQYF
-	-	TRBV4-3	TRBJ2-7	TGCGCCAGCAGCCAAGCTCCAGGGGAAAACAACGAGCAGTACTTC	CASSQAPGENNEQYF
-	TRBD1	TRBV25-1	TRBJ2-6	TGTGCCAGCAGTGACCCGGGACAGATCAACTCTGGGGCCAACGTCCTGACTTTC	CASSDPGQINSGANVLTF
-	-	TRBV28	TRBJ2-7	TGTGCCACCAGCCCCAGGGCTTGGGAGCAGTACTTC	CATSPRAWEQYF
-	-	TRBV19	TRBJ1-2	TGTGCCAGCGTAGGGGGGCTTGAGAACACCTTC	CASVGGLENTF
-	-	TRBV7-9	TRBJ2-3	TGTGCCAGCAGCTTGGGGGGCCCTAGCACAGATACGCAGTATTTT	CASSLGGPSTDTQYF
-	TRBD1	TRBV2	TRBJ2-2	TGTGCCAGCCTAGACAGGGTGAACACCGGGGAGCTGTTTTTT	CASLDRVNTGELFF
-	TRBD2	TRBV14	TRBJ2-3	TGTGCCAGCAGCCCGTACCGGGGTAGCGGGAGAGGTAGAACAGATACGCAGTATTTT	CASSPYRGSGRGRTDTQYF
-	TRBD1	TRBV9	TRBJ1-1	TGTGCCAGCAGCCTAGATGACAGGGGGTTAACCGTCTTT	CASSLDDRGLTVF
-	TRBD2	TRBV11-2	TRBJ2-3	TGTGCCAGCAGCACTGGGGGGGCAGATACGCAGTATTTT	CASSTGGADTQYF
-	TRBD2	TRBV4-1	TRBJ2-1	TGCGCCAGCAGCCAAGTCTGGCTAGCGGGAAACAATGAGCAGTTCTTC	CASSQVWLAGNNEQFF
-	TRBD2	TRBV9	TRBJ2-7	TGTGCCAGCAGTCGTCTGGGGACTAGCGGGACGGGGCTATACGAGCAGTACTTC	CASSRLGTSGTGLYEQYF
-	-	TRBV5-6	TRBJ2-4	TGTGCCAGCAGAGGGGGGCGGCTGTCAAACATTCAGTACTTC	CASRGGRLSNIQYF
once	TRBD2	TRBV19	TRBJ2-1	TGTGCCAGTACTACTAGCGGGAGCTCCTACAATGAGCAGTTCTTC	CASTTSGSSYNEQFF
-	TRBD2	TRBV27	TRBJ2-2	TGTGCCAGCAGTTTGGGGGGGTGGCTGTTTTTT	CASSLGGWLFF
-	-	TRBV6-5	TRBJ2-1	TGTGCCAGCAGTTACTCGCGTGCTAGCGACAATGAGCAGTTCTTC	CASSYSRASDNEQFF
-	-	TRBV7-9	TRBJ1-1	TGTGCCAGCAACGGTCCCTCCGCGGGGCCTTTGAACACTGAAGCTTTCTTT	CASNGPSAGPLNTEAFF
-	-	TRBV4-1	TRBJ2-6	TGCGCCAGCAGCCAAGCCCCGGAGGCGTCGATTGGGGACGTCCTGACTTTC	CASSQAPEASIGDVLTF
-	-	TRBV4-1	TRBJ1-1	TGCGCCAGCAGCCATTTTGGACCAGACACTGAAGCTTTCTTT	CASSHFGPDTEAFF
-	TRBD2	TRBV5-4	TRBJ2-7	TGTGCCAGCAGCTCGAGACTAGCGGGCCGCCGGGATGAGCAGTACTTC	CASSSRLAGRRDEQYF
-	-	TRBV6-1	TRBJ1-5	TGTGCCAGCTGGGGGCGTTTCGGTAGCAATCAGCCCCAGCATTTT	CASWGRFGSNQPQHF
-	-	TRBV7-9	TRBJ2-1	TGTGCCAGCAGCAGCGACAATGAGCAGTTCTTC	CASSSDNEQFF
-	-	TRBV2	TRBJ1-5	TGTGCCAGCACGGAGTCTCTACTAAGCGGCAATCAGCCCCAGCATTTT	CASTESLLSGNQPQHF
few	-	TRBV9	TRBJ1-2	TGTGCCAGCAGCGTAGGGAAAGGCTACACCTTC	CASSVGKGYTF
-	TRBD2	TRBV7-2	TRBJ2-7	TGTGCCAGCAGCTTAGCCGGCGGACTAGCGGGCCCGAGCTCCTACGAGCAGTACTTC	CASSLAGGLAGPSSYEQYF
-	-	TRBV7-9	TRBJ2-7	TGTGCCAGCAGCTTAGCGGGACGCTACGAGCAGTACTTC	CASSLAGRYEQYF
-	-	TRBV27	TRBJ2-7	TGTGCCAGCAGCAAGACTTACTACGAGCAGTACTTC	CASSKTYYEQYF
-	-	TRBV2	TRBJ2-7	TGTGCCAGCAAGTTTCCCAAGGCTCGCGCGGCCTACGAGCAGTACTTC	CASKFPKARAAYEQYF
-	TRBD2	TRBV30	TRBJ2-7	TGTGCCTGGAGAGTGGGACTAGCGGGAGTCGACGAGCAGTACTTC	CAWRVGLAGVDEQYF
-	TRBD2	TRBV29-1	TRBJ2-5	TGCAGCGCCGCCCGAGCGGGAGAACGAGAGACCCAGTACTTC	CSAARAGERETQYF
-	TRBD1	TRBV4-3	TRBJ1-2	TGCGCCAGCAGCCACCTCGACAGGGGTGCTAACTATGGCTACACCTTC	CASSHLDRGANYGYTF
once	-	TRBV7-6	TRBJ2-1	TGTGCCAGCAGCCCATCCCCAAGCTCCTACAATGAGCAGTTCTTC	CASSPSPSSYNEQFF
once	-	TRBV5-4	TRBJ1-2	TGTGCCAGCAGCCTGTCCGGGGGGTCACATGGCTACACCTTC	CASSLSGGSHGYTF
-	-	TRBV27	TRBJ2-7	TGTGCCAGCAGTTTACTCCAGCCGGAGGGCCTCTACGAGCAGTACTTC	CASSLLQPEGLYEQYF
-	TRBD1	TRBV27	TRBJ2-4	TGTGCCAGCAGTTTATCGATAGGACAGGGATCGGGAAACATTCAGTACTTC	CASSLSIGQGSGNIQYF
-	-	TRBV11-2	TRBJ2-7	TGTGCCAGCAGCTTAGGAGGGGTGGACTACGAGCAGTACTTC	CASSLGGVDYEQYF
-	-	TRBV6-5	TRBJ1-5	TGTGCCAGCAGTTCGGACAGAAATATCAATCAGCCCCAGCATTTT	CASSSDRNINQPQHF
-	-	TRBV28	TRBJ1-2	TGTGCCAGCAGTTCCGACAAAGCCTACTATGGCTACACCTTC	CASSSDKAYYGYTF
-	-	TRBV29-1	TRBJ2-1	TGCAGCGTTGAGTTGACCGACTACAATGAGCAGTTCTTC	CSVELTDYNEQFF
-	-	TRBV27	TRBJ2-5	TGTGCCAGCAGTTTATGGGGGGAACAAGAGACCCAGTACTTC	CASSLWGEQETQYF
-	-	TRBV5-6	TRBJ2-7	TGTGCCAGCAGCTTGGGACGCTCCTACGAGCAGTACTTC	CASSLGRSYEQYF
-	-	TRBV2	TRBJ2-3	TGTGCCACCCCACAAAAGGGCACAGCTACAGATACGCAGTATTTT	CATPQKGTATDTQYF